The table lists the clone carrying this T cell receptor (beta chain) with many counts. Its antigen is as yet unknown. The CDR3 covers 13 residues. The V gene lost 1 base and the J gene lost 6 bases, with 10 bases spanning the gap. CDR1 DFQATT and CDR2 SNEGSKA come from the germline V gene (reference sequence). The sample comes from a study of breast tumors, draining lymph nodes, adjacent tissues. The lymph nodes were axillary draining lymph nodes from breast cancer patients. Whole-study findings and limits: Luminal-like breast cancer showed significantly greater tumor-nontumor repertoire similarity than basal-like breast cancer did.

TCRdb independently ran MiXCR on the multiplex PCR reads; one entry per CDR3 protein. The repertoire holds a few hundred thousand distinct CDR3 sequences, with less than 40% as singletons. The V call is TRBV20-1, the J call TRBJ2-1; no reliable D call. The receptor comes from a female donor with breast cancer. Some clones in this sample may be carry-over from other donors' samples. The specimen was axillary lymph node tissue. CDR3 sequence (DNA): TGCAGTGCTAGAGTCCCCCCGGGCAATGAGCAGTTCTTC. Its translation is CSARVPPGNEQFF.